The 2 T cell receptor beta chains below all came from one sample that was sequenced in a study of CD8 T cells in ankylosing spondylitis. TCRdb reprocessed the 5' RACE reads via MiXCR and lists one record per CDR3 protein. Counted here are approximately 220,000 distinct CDR3 sequences, under 12% occurring once; the ten biggest clones make up 21%. Sequencing was carried out using blood, either unsorted or a sorted T cell fraction (not recorded which). The receptors shown here come from a male donor with ankylosing spondylitis or in good health (not recorded which).

A remark on this clonotype: At one boundary the junction diverges from the germline segment, which might be a read error. This chain uses TRBV3-1 with TRBJ2-1; TRBD2 matches at 11 bases. This CDR3 region has 18 residues. Germline V gene data show CDR1 as LGHDT and CDR2 as YNNKEL (reference sequence). The DNA for the CDR3 is TGTGCCTGCAGCCAAGTCCTAGCGGGGGGCCACTTCTACAATGAGCAGTTCTTC. The encoded protein is CACSQVLAGGHFYNEQFF.

On this clonotype itself: Germline is not matched at one junction end, which may reflect a read error. The rearrangement links TRBV7-2 to TRBJ2-3; 7 bases line up with TRBD2. The CDR3 loop spans 15 amino acids. Germline values: CDR1 SGHTA, CDR2 FQGNSA. The CDR3 loop reads CASSLGGESTDAQYF. The DNA of the CDR3 is TGTGCCAGCAGCTTGGGGGGGGAGAGCACAGATGCGCAGTATTTT.